This T cell receptor beta chain was captured by sequencing in a study of identical twins. CDR3 size: 12 residues. V dropped 6 bases and J dropped 4 bases, with 10 bases sitting between them. The table lists this clonotype with a few counts. MiXCR, applied by TCRdb to the 5' RACE reads, yields one record per CDR3 protein. Of a few hundred thousand distinct CDR3 sequences in the sample, less than 20% are singletons; the top ten hold 9.5% to 15%. Sequencing was done on a sample of naive T cells sorted from blood. The source of this sequence is a man aged 50 to 60 in good health. This rearrangement joins TRBV12-3 or TRBV12-4 to TRBJ2-7; the D gene is possibly TRBD2 (5 bases). CDR3 bases: TGTGCCAGCAGGAGGTCGGGGTACGAGCAGTACTTC. Encoded protein: CASRRSGYEQYF.